This is a list of T cell receptor beta chains from one sample in a study of cytomegalovirus exposure and HLA in healthy donors. Method: immunoSEQ multiplex PCR; TCRdb's copy keeps in-frame clones and lacks some. The sample has about 130,000 clones, about 86% seen once; the top ten hold around 5.5%. The sample comprised PBMCs. These receptors were collected from a woman aged 30 to 39 in good health and CMV-seronegative. The CDR3 runs from the conserved cysteine through the conserved F or W. Each record gives: J gene, CDR3 length, D gene, clone size, V gene, CDR3 protein, CDR3 DNA. A D gene is named only where the DNA matches it firmly. Clone size is shown for a subset of rows, as once, few, many or a class of expanded clone.

J gene: TRBJ2-7; CDR3 length: 13; D gene: .; clone size: .; V gene: TRBV18; CDR3 protein: CASSPYGSYEQYF; CDR3 DNA: TGTGCCAGCTCACCATACGGCTCCTACGAGCAGTACTTC
J gene: TRBJ1-2; CDR3 length: 13; D gene: .; clone size: .; V gene: TRBV7-2; CDR3 protein: CASSLVTAAGYTF; CDR3 DNA: TGTGCCAGCAGCTTAGTAACTGCGGCTGGCTACACCTTC
J gene: TRBJ2-7; CDR3 length: 15; D gene: TRBD2; clone size: .; V gene: TRBV6-5; CDR3 protein: CASRRTSGARYEQYF; CDR3 DNA: TGTGCCAGCAGACGGACTAGCGGGGCAAGGTACGAGCAGTACTTC
J gene: TRBJ2-3; CDR3 length: 15; D gene: TRBD1; clone size: .; V gene: TRBV4-2; CDR3 protein: CASSQGTGGTDTQYF; CDR3 DNA: TGTGCCAGCAGCCAAGGGACAGGAGGCACAGATACGCAGTATTTT
J gene: TRBJ1-6; CDR3 length: 16; D gene: .; clone size: .; V gene: TRBV7-9; CDR3 protein: CASSFGAGLDNSPLHF; CDR3 DNA: TGTGCCAGCAGCTTTGGTGCGGGCCTTGACAATTCACCCCTCCACTTT
J gene: TRBJ1-1; CDR3 length: 13; D gene: .; clone size: .; V gene: TRBV11-3; CDR3 protein: CASSFGGNTEAFF; CDR3 DNA: TGTGCCAGCAGCTTCGGGGGGAACACTGAAGCTTTCTTT
J gene: TRBJ2-7; CDR3 length: 11; D gene: .; clone size: .; V gene: TRBV9; CDR3 protein: CASSTGYEQYF; CDR3 DNA: TGTGCCAGCAGCACGGGATACGAGCAGTACTTC
J gene: TRBJ1-1; CDR3 length: 11; D gene: .; clone size: once; V gene: TRBV30; CDR3 protein: CAWSVPGEAFF; CDR3 DNA: TGTGCCTGGAGTGTACCAGGTGAAGCTTTCTTT
J gene: TRBJ1-2; CDR3 length: 14; D gene: .; clone size: .; V gene: TRBV7-2; CDR3 protein: CASSLAQGNYGYTF; CDR3 DNA: TGTGCCAGCAGCTTAGCGCAGGGGAACTATGGCTACACCTTC
J gene: TRBJ2-1; CDR3 length: 13; D gene: .; clone size: once; V gene: TRBV6-6; CDR3 protein: CASRLDRNNEQFF; CDR3 DNA: TGTGCCAGCAGACTCGACAGGAACAATGAGCAGTTCTTC
J gene: TRBJ2-5; CDR3 length: 16; D gene: TRBD2; clone size: .; V gene: TRBV19; CDR3 protein: CASSIWTSGSRETQYF; CDR3 DNA: TGTGCCAGTAGTATTTGGACTAGCGGGAGTCGAGAGACCCAGTACTTC
J gene: TRBJ1-6; CDR3 length: 14; D gene: .; clone size: .; V gene: TRBV4-3; CDR3 protein: CASSQDSLFSPLHF; CDR3 DNA: TGCGCCAGCAGCCAAGATAGTCTATTTTCACCCCTCCACTTT
J gene: TRBJ2-2; CDR3 length: 17; D gene: TRBD2; clone size: .; V gene: TRBV11-2; CDR3 protein: CASSLGEIGLAPGELFF; CDR3 DNA: TGTGCCAGCAGCTTAGGTGAGATCGGACTAGCACCCGGGGAGCTGTTTTTT
J gene: TRBJ1-5; CDR3 length: 16; D gene: .; clone size: .; V gene: TRBV7-9; CDR3 protein: CASSLGETGRNQPQHF; CDR3 DNA: TGTGCCAGCAGCTTGGGTGAGACAGGCCGCAATCAGCCCCAGCATTTT
J gene: TRBJ2-2; CDR3 length: 15; D gene: .; clone size: few; V gene: TRBV6-5; CDR3 protein: CASSYWGGESGELFF; CDR3 DNA: TGTGCCAGCAGTTACTGGGGGGGCGAATCCGGGGAGCTGTTTTTT
J gene: TRBJ2-7; CDR3 length: 15; D gene: .; clone size: .; V gene: TRBV28; CDR3 protein: CASSSGEGRFHEQYF; CDR3 DNA: TGTGCCAGCAGCTCAGGGGAGGGGAGGTTCCACGAGCAGTACTTC
J gene: TRBJ2-1; CDR3 length: 15; D gene: TRBD1; clone size: .; V gene: TRBV19; CDR3 protein: CASSIRGQGPNEQFF; CDR3 DNA: TGTGCCAGTAGTATTAGGGGACAGGGTCCCAATGAGCAGTTCTTC
J gene: TRBJ2-5; CDR3 length: 14; D gene: TRBD1; clone size: once; V gene: TRBV7-9; CDR3 protein: CASSPPGGSETQYF; CDR3 DNA: TGTGCCAGCAGCCCTCCAGGGGGCTCTGAGACCCAGTACTTC
J gene: TRBJ1-1; CDR3 length: 17; D gene: TRBD1; clone size: .; V gene: TRBV2; CDR3 protein: CASSPRRPGQGASEAFF; CDR3 DNA: TGTGCCAGCAGTCCCCGGAGGCCGGGACAGGGGGCTTCTGAAGCTTTCTTT
J gene: TRBJ1-2; CDR3 length: 15; D gene: TRBD1; clone size: .; V gene: TRBV7-8; CDR3 protein: CASSLGGQGDYGYTF; CDR3 DNA: TGTGCCAGCAGCTTAGGGGGACAGGGAGACTATGGCTACACCTTC
J gene: TRBJ2-1; CDR3 length: 16; D gene: TRBD2; clone size: .; V gene: TRBV11-1; CDR3 protein: CASSLSPSGTYNEQFF; CDR3 DNA: TGTGCCAGCAGCTTAAGTCCTAGCGGGACCTACAATGAGCAGTTCTTC
J gene: TRBJ2-2; CDR3 length: 13; D gene: TRBD1; clone size: once; V gene: TRBV25-1; CDR3 protein: CASTTGAAGELFF; CDR3 DNA: TGTGCCAGCACTACAGGGGCGGCCGGGGAGCTGTTTTTT
J gene: TRBJ2-3; CDR3 length: 18; D gene: TRBD2; clone size: .; V gene: TRBV28; CDR3 protein: CASSSQYLLAGDTDTQYF; CDR3 DNA: TGTGCCAGCAGTTCCCAATATCTACTAGCGGGGGACACAGATACGCAGTATTTT
J gene: TRBJ1-1; CDR3 length: 16; D gene: TRBD1; clone size: .; V gene: TRBV28; CDR3 protein: CASRGPGQGWYTEAFF; CDR3 DNA: TGTGCCAGCAGAGGACCGGGACAGGGGTGGTACACTGAAGCTTTCTTT
J gene: TRBJ2-7; CDR3 length: 12; D gene: .; clone size: .; V gene: TRBV28; CDR3 protein: CASSTLGQILYF; CDR3 DNA: TGTGCCAGCAGTACCTTAGGACAGATCCTGTACTTC
J gene: TRBJ2-3; CDR3 length: 14; D gene: .; clone size: .; V gene: TRBV7-2; CDR3 protein: CASSLARYTDTQYF; CDR3 DNA: TGTGCCAGCAGCTTAGCTCGGTACACAGATACGCAGTATTTT
J gene: TRBJ1-6; CDR3 length: 14; D gene: .; clone size: .; V gene: TRBV11-1; CDR3 protein: CASSPDSYNSPLHF; CDR3 DNA: TGTGCCAGCAGCCCGGACAGCTATAATTCACCCCTCCACTTT
J gene: TRBJ2-5; CDR3 length: 16; D gene: TRBD2; clone size: once; V gene: TRBV5-4; CDR3 protein: CASSLGTSGSQETQYF; CDR3 DNA: TGTGCCAGCAGCTTGGGGACTAGCGGGAGTCAAGAGACCCAGTACTTC
J gene: TRBJ2-2; CDR3 length: 16; D gene: TRBD1; clone size: once; V gene: TRBV19; CDR3 protein: CASGEGQGVFTGELFF; CDR3 DNA: TGTGCCAGTGGCGAAGGACAGGGGGTATTCACCGGGGAGCTGTTTTTT
J gene: TRBJ2-6; CDR3 length: 15; D gene: .; clone size: .; V gene: TRBV5-4; CDR3 protein: CASSLLVSGANVLTF; CDR3 DNA: TGTGCCAGCAGCTTGCTAGTCTCTGGGGCCAACGTCCTGACTTTC
J gene: TRBJ2-2; CDR3 length: 13; D gene: .; clone size: .; V gene: TRBV9; CDR3 protein: CASSVVSTGELFF; CDR3 DNA: TGTGCCAGCAGCGTAGTATCCACCGGGGAGCTGTTTTTT
J gene: TRBJ1-5; CDR3 length: 15; D gene: .; clone size: .; V gene: TRBV19; CDR3 protein: CASSVQRLSYQPQHF; CDR3 DNA: TGTGCCAGTAGTGTCCAGAGACTTAGCTATCAGCCCCAGCATTTT
J gene: TRBJ2-3; CDR3 length: 14; D gene: .; clone size: .; V gene: TRBV2; CDR3 protein: CASRSPRGAATQYF; CDR3 DNA: TGTGCCAGCAGATCCCCCCGGGGGGCAGCTACGCAGTATTTT
J gene: TRBJ1-2; CDR3 length: 14; D gene: TRBD1; clone size: few; V gene: TRBV7-2; CDR3 protein: CASSLGRGRNGYTF; CDR3 DNA: TGTGCCAGCAGCTTAGGCAGGGGGCGCAATGGCTACACCTTC
J gene: TRBJ2-3; CDR3 length: 15; D gene: .; clone size: .; V gene: TRBV5-6; CDR3 protein: CASNHDGYYTDTQYF; CDR3 DNA: TGTGCCAGCAACCACGACGGGTACTACACAGATACGCAGTATTTT
J gene: TRBJ1-5; CDR3 length: 12; D gene: .; clone size: .; V gene: TRBV28; CDR3 protein: CASSLYLQPQHF; CDR3 DNA: TGTGCCAGCAGTTTATATCTTCAGCCCCAGCATTTT
J gene: TRBJ1-4; CDR3 length: 12; D gene: TRBD1; clone size: .; V gene: TRBV11-2; CDR3 protein: CASTGGDEKLFF; CDR3 DNA: TGTGCCAGCACAGGGGGTGATGAAAAACTGTTTTTT
J gene: TRBJ2-7; CDR3 length: 13; D gene: .; clone size: .; V gene: TRBV6-5; CDR3 protein: CASSRGRAVEQYF; CDR3 DNA: TGTGCCAGCAGCAGGGGACGGGCCGTCGAGCAGTACTTC
J gene: TRBJ2-3; CDR3 length: 14; D gene: TRBD2; clone size: once; V gene: TRBV28; CDR3 protein: CASTRGRVADTQYF; CDR3 DNA: TGTGCCAGCACCCGCGGGAGGGTCGCAGATACGCAGTATTTT
J gene: TRBJ1-4; CDR3 length: 14; D gene: .; clone size: few; V gene: TRBV2; CDR3 protein: CASSLDGGREKLFF; CDR3 DNA: TGTGCCAGCAGTCTGGACGGGGGGAGAGAAAAACTGTTTTTT
J gene: TRBJ2-3; CDR3 length: 16; D gene: .; clone size: .; V gene: TRBV5-1; CDR3 protein: CASSIDGIPNTDTQYF; CDR3 DNA: TGCGCCAGCAGCATAGACGGGATTCCTAACACAGATACGCAGTATTTT
J gene: TRBJ2-2; CDR3 length: 15; D gene: .; clone size: .; V gene: TRBV5-4; CDR3 protein: CASSFEPAVTGELFF; CDR3 DNA: TGTGCCAGCAGCTTCGAACCCGCGGTGACCGGGGAGCTGTTTTTT
J gene: TRBJ1-1; CDR3 length: 15; D gene: TRBD1; clone size: few; V gene: TRBV5-6; CDR3 protein: CASSSLTGGNTEAFF; CDR3 DNA: TGTGCCAGCAGCTCCCTGACAGGGGGCAACACTGAAGCTTTCTTT
J gene: TRBJ2-1; CDR3 length: 15; D gene: TRBD2; clone size: .; V gene: TRBV7-2; CDR3 protein: CASSLVAGAITEQFF; CDR3 DNA: TGTGCCAGCAGCTTAGTTGCGGGAGCGATCACTGAGCAGTTCTTC
J gene: TRBJ1-5; CDR3 length: 15; D gene: .; clone size: .; V gene: TRBV7-2; CDR3 protein: CASSLEGRGNQPQHF; CDR3 DNA: TGTGCCAGCAGCTTGGAGGGCCGGGGCAATCAGCCCCAGCATTTT
J gene: TRBJ2-1; CDR3 length: 14; D gene: .; clone size: .; V gene: TRBV7-2; CDR3 protein: CASSRPPSYNEQFF; CDR3 DNA: TGTGCCAGCAGCCGCCCCCCTAGCTACAATGAGCAGTTCTTC
J gene: TRBJ2-3; CDR3 length: 14; D gene: .; clone size: .; V gene: TRBV6-1; CDR3 protein: CASGHSLITDTQYF; CDR3 DNA: TGTGCCAGTGGCCACAGCCTCATCACAGATACGCAGTATTTT
J gene: TRBJ1-6; CDR3 length: 16; D gene: TRBD1; clone size: once; V gene: TRBV7-8; CDR3 protein: CASARDRDPYNSPLHF; CDR3 DNA: TGTGCCAGCGCTCGGGACAGGGATCCCTATAATTCACCCCTCCACTTT
J gene: TRBJ2-3; CDR3 length: 16; D gene: TRBD2; clone size: .; V gene: TRBV7-3; CDR3 protein: CASSLGLAGKTDTQYF; CDR3 DNA: TGTGCCAGCAGCCTAGGACTAGCGGGGAAAACAGATACGCAGTATTTT
J gene: TRBJ2-2; CDR3 length: 17; D gene: .; clone size: .; V gene: TRBV21-1; CDR3 protein: CASSKTGGKAGTGELFF; CDR3 DNA: TGTGCCAGCAGCAAAACAGGGGGAAAGGCGGGGACCGGGGAGCTGTTTTTT
J gene: TRBJ1-6; CDR3 length: 17; D gene: TRBD1; clone size: .; V gene: TRBV30; CDR3 protein: CAWENGTGLLGNSPLHF; CDR3 DNA: TGTGCCTGGGAAAACGGGACAGGGCTCCTCGGTAATTCACCCCTCCACTTT
J gene: TRBJ1-1; CDR3 length: 15; D gene: TRBD1; clone size: .; V gene: TRBV6-5; CDR3 protein: CASSYGAGGITEAFF; CDR3 DNA: TGTGCCAGCAGTTACGGCGCAGGGGGCATCACTGAAGCTTTCTTT
J gene: TRBJ1-5; CDR3 length: 13; D gene: .; clone size: .; V gene: TRBV18; CDR3 protein: CASSPEGNQPQHF; CDR3 DNA: TGTGCCAGCTCACCAGAGGGAAATCAGCCCCAGCATTTT
J gene: TRBJ2-6; CDR3 length: 17; D gene: .; clone size: .; V gene: TRBV7-3; CDR3 protein: CASSANPSRTGANVLTF; CDR3 DNA: TGTGCCAGCAGCGCAAACCCCTCCAGGACTGGGGCCAACGTCCTGACTTTC
J gene: TRBJ2-5; CDR3 length: 15; D gene: TRBD2; clone size: .; V gene: TRBV7-6; CDR3 protein: CASSFLAGPQETQYF; CDR3 DNA: TGTGCCAGCAGTTTCCTAGCGGGGCCCCAAGAGACCCAGTACTTC
J gene: TRBJ2-3; CDR3 length: 20; D gene: .; clone size: .; V gene: TRBV7-8; CDR3 protein: CASSRRDIVVGGGLTDTQYF; CDR3 DNA: TGTGCCAGCAGCCGCAGGGACATCGTGGTGGGGGGGGGCCTTACAGATACGCAGTATTTT
J gene: TRBJ2-3; CDR3 length: 15; D gene: .; clone size: .; V gene: TRBV6-6; CDR3 protein: CASSYGLRGGDTQYF; CDR3 DNA: TGTGCCAGCAGTTACGGCTTAAGGGGCGGAGATACGCAGTATTTT
J gene: TRBJ1-6; CDR3 length: 14; D gene: .; clone size: .; V gene: TRBV7-2; CDR3 protein: CASSLAPRDSPLHF; CDR3 DNA: TGTGCCAGCAGCTTAGCCCCTAGAGATTCACCCCTCCACTTT
J gene: TRBJ2-3; CDR3 length: 16; D gene: .; clone size: .; V gene: TRBV2; CDR3 protein: CASSRDPPSSTDTQYF; CDR3 DNA: TGTGCCAGCAGCCGAGATCCTCCCTCTAGCACAGATACGCAGTATTTT